This TCR beta chain was retrieved from a study of blood T cell repertoires in COVID-19. Study-level background: T cells, B-cell-depleted T cells, or PBMCs provided the cDNA or gDNA that served as material.

Libraries were prepared by immunoSEQ multiplex PCR; TCRdb keeps only in-frame clonotypes and omits some of them. In the table there are about 220,000 clones, approximately 83% of which are singletons. The sample comprised PBMCs or T cells enriched from blood (not recorded which). The TCR sequence derives from a woman between 35 and 50 years old who had been exposed to COVID-19.

CDR3 coding DNA: TGTGCCAGCAGCTTTCGTCAGGGGGTTGAAGCTTTCTTT. Its translation: CASSFRQGVEAFF. V usage is TRBV7-3 and J usage is TRBJ1-1; 7 nucleotides line up with TRBD1. With V trimmed by 3 bases and J by 7 bases, 5 bases remained unmatched. CDR1 and CDR2 from the germline V gene are SGHTA and FQGTGA. This CDR3 is 13 amino acids long.